The 21 T cell receptor beta chains given below trace back to one sample, sequenced in a study of T-cell reconstitution after alpha-beta-depleted transplantation in children. Preparation of the TCRbeta library used unique molecular identifiers. A single record per CDR3 protein comes from TCRdb applying MiXCR to the PCR reads. The sample lists some 200,000 distinct CDR3 sequences; about a tenth were seen once. The specimen comprised PBMCs from the stem cell graft donor, sampled from the stem cell graft. The receptors shown here come from a human donor who donated a stem cell graft to a child with acute lymphoblastic leukemia.

The chain combines TRBV18 with TRBJ1-4, with D unresolved. CDR1 and CDR2 from the germline V gene are KGHSH and LQKENI. CDR3 size: 16 residues. Trimming stripped 3 bases from V and 5 bases from J, with 16 bases between. CDR3 sequence: CASSPQPSDLNEKLFF. Written as DNA, the CDR3 is TGTGCCAGCTCACCTCAACCTTCGGACCTCAATGAAAAACTGTTTTTT.

This clonotype has ten or more counts. The chain has TRBV15 and TRBJ2-5; D is uncertain. V gave up 5 bases and J gave up 2 bases, with 12 bases separating them. Germline V gene lookup returns CDR1 LNHNV and CDR2 YYDKDF (reference sequence). The length of the CDR3 is 14 residues. The CDR3 reads CATSPRQAQETQYF. The CDR3 DNA reads TGTGCCACCAGCCCCAGACAAGCACAAGAGACCCAGTACTTC. Combining the CDR3 with reference TRBV15 and TRBJ2-5 gives the whole variable domain DAMVIQNPRYQVTQFGKPVTLSCSQTLNHNVMYWYQQKSSQAPKLLFHYYDKDFNNEADTPDNFQSRRPNTSFCFLDIRSPGLGDTAMYLCATSPRQAQETQYFGPGTRLLVL.

This clonotype was counted at least ten times. The V call is TRBV20-1, the J call TRBJ1-4; no clear D. Germline V lookup: CDR1 DFQATT, CDR2 SNEGSKA (reference sequence). The length of the CDR3 is 12 residues. V was clipped by 6 bases and J by 8 bases, with 13 bases between them. The CDR3 loop is CSAIPLQEKLFF. In nucleotides, the CDR3 is TGCAGTGCCATCCCCTTACAAGAAAAACTGTTTTTT.

V gene TRBV6-1 combines with J gene TRBJ2-6, with D perhaps matching TRBD1 (6 bases). CDR1 is MNHNS and CDR2 is SASEGT in the germline V gene. Trimming removed 6 bases from V and 2 bases from J, with 11 bases in between. The CDR3 consists of 15 residues. The CDR3 reads CASSKKGAGANVLTF. The CDR3 nucleotides read TGTGCCAGCAGCAAAAAGGGGGCTGGGGCCAACGTCCTGACTTTC.

Only a few counts were recorded for this clonotype. CDR3: CASSFVQLNTGELFF. The DNA of the CDR3 is TGTGCCAGCAGCTTCGTACAGCTGAACACCGGGGAGCTGTTTTTT. The chain joins TRBV7-8 to TRBJ2-2, with D uncertain. V gave up 3 bases and J gave up 1 base, with 9 bases separating them. Per the germline V gene, CDR1 is SGHVS and CDR2 is FQNEAQ. The CDR3 is made up of 15 amino acids. The variable domain in full, with the rest retrieved from reference TRBV7-8 and TRBJ2-2, is GAGVSQSPRYKVAKRGQDVALRCDPISGHVSLFWYQQALGQGPEFLTYFQNEAQLDKSGLPSDRFFAERPEGSVSTLKIQRTQQEDSAVYLCASSFVQLNTGELFFGEGSRLTVL.

This clonotype was detected only a few times. The CDR3 bases are TGTGCCAGTAGTCTACTAGCGGGGGGGCCCCACAATGAGCAGTTCTTC. Residues: CASSLLAGGPHNEQFF. The chain has TRBV19 and TRBJ2-1; 13 positions agree with TRBD2. The V gene's germline CDR1 is LNHDA and CDR2 SQIVND (reference sequence). V lost 5 bases to trimming and J lost 5 bases; unmatched junction nucleotides: 6. This CDR3 region has 16 residues.

In its sample, this clonotype was seen many times. This chain links TRBV3-1 with TRBJ2-3, with D maybe TRBD2 (6 bases). Between the trimmed V and J ends, which lost 4 bases and 0 bases, there was a span of 11 bases. CDR3 length: 15 amino acids. The germline CDR1 and CDR2 sequences are LGHDT and YNNKEL (reference sequence). CDR3 sequence (DNA): TGTGCCAGCAGCCGGCGGAGGGTTAGCACAGATACGCAGTATTTT. Encoded protein: CASSRRRVSTDTQYF.

This clonotype was recorded a few times. The chain employs TRBV3-1 and TRBJ1-1; a weak D match, TRBD1 (5 bases). Germline CDR1 reads LGHDT; CDR2 reads YNNKEL (reference sequence). The CDR3 consists of 14 residues. V lost 5 bases and J lost 11, with 21 bases in between. As DNA, the CDR3 is TGTGCCAGCAGCACGATCCGGGACCACACGCAGGCTTTCTTT. This translates into CASSTIRDHTQAFF.

In this sample, this clonotype turned up many times. V and J are TRBV6-2 or TRBV6-3 and TRBJ2-7; D might be TRBD2 (6 bases). Trimming cost V 4 bases and J 0 bases, with 13 bases left between them. CDR1 is MNHEY, CDR2 SVGEGT, per germline. CDR3 size: 15 residues. The CDR3 DNA follows: TGTGCCAGCAGTTTTGGGTCTAGCGCCTCCTACGAGCAGTACTTC. Its protein is CASSFGSSASYEQYF.

This clonotype turned up a few times. V gene TRBV5-1 combines with J gene TRBJ1-1; D is ambiguous. The CDR3 spans 14 residues. V lost 4 bases and J 1 base, leaving 11 bases between the germline ends. Germline V CDR1 and CDR2: SGHRS, YFSETQ. The CDR3 loop is CASSLQISNTEAFF. CDR3 nucleotides: TGCGCCAGCAGCCTACAGATCTCGAACACTGAAGCTTTCTTT.

Ten or more counts support this clonotype. The chain joins TRBV3-1 to TRBJ1-6; D remains unclear. Trimming cost V 0 bases and J 10 bases, with 7 bases left between them. The CDR3 extends over 13 amino acids. CDR1 is LGHDT, CDR2 YNNKEL, per germline (reference sequence). In nucleotides, the CDR3 is TGTGCCAGCAGCCAAGATTCTCGGTCACCCCTCCACTTT. Encoded protein: CASSQDSRSPLHF.

Regarding this clonotype: A read error may explain this, as a much larger clone is one base away. The genes are TRBV12-3 or TRBV12-4 and TRBJ1-4; TRBD1 is a possible D gene (5 bases). The CDR3 has 13 residues. Trimming stripped 10 bases from V and 0 bases from J, with 9 bases between. This chain's CDR3 is CAIRVATNEKLFF. DNA for the CDR3: TGTGCCATCAGGGTTGCAACTAATGAAAAACTGTTTTTT.

This clonotype came up a few times. The genes are TRBV25-1 and TRBJ2-5, with D possibly called TRBD1 or TRBD2 (5 bases each). The V end lost 3 bases, the J end lost 7 bases, and 9 bases lay between the germline ends. Germline loops: CDR1 MGHDK, CDR2 SYGVNS. The CDR3 totals 12 residues. The CDR3 is CASSEGEWTQYF. The CDR3 region has the DNA TGTGCCAGCAGTGAGGGGGAGTGGACCCAGTACTTC.

The sample holds many counts of this clonotype. The rearrangement uses TRBV12-3 or TRBV12-4 and TRBJ2-5; D unclear. Trimming removed 5 bases at V and 4 bases at J, with 14 bases between. There are 14 residues in the CDR3. The CDR3 nucleotides are TGTGCCAGCAGTCCCCAATTTTTAGGAGAGACCCAGTACTTC. Protein sequence: CASSPQFLGETQYF.

This clonotype was counted between two and nine times. V is TRBV25-1 and J is TRBJ2-5; D perhaps matches TRBD1 (6 bases). Trimming left V 7 bases short and J 3 bases short, with 9 bases between. The CDR3 extends over 12 amino acids. The germline CDR1 and CDR2 sequences are MGHDK and SYGVNS. The CDR3, as DNA: TGTGCCAGCACCCGGACAGAAGAGACCCAGTACTTC. Translated: CASTRTEETQYF.

This clonotype was detected many times. The rearrangement uses TRBV12-3 or TRBV12-4 and TRBJ1-1; D possibly corresponds to TRBD1 (5 bases). The CDR3 loop spans 14 amino acids. Trimming pared 3 bases from V and 8 bases from J, leaving 16 bases between. CDR3 amino acids: CASSFEDVQGEAFF. CDR3 nucleotide sequence: TGTGCCAGCAGTTTTGAGGATGTTCAGGGAGAAGCTTTCTTT.

This clonotype was counted a few times. The CDR3 DNA reads as TGTGCCAGTACCGCCTTACGGGCGAACACCGGGGAGCTGTTTTTT. Residues: CASTALRANTGELFF. This chain uses TRBV19 with TRBJ2-2, with D uncertain. This CDR3 has 15 amino acids. Germline lookup yields CDR1 LNHDA and CDR2 SQIVND (reference sequence). V was cut by 7 bases and J by 0 bases, with 12 bases left in between.

At least ten counts were recorded for this clonotype. This rearrangement joins TRBV11-2 to TRBJ1-4; the D gene is possibly TRBD1 (5 bases). The V end was cut by 4 bases, the J end by 4 bases, with 16 bases between. The CDR3 has 16 amino acids. Germline V gene lookup returns CDR1 SGHAT and CDR2 FQNNGV. The CDR3 DNA is TGTGCCAGCAGCTCCCGGGCGGACATTCTTAATGAAAAACTGTTTTTT. Protein: CASSSRADILNEKLFF.

This clonotype was seen many times. The V call is TRBV19, the J call TRBJ1-1; TRBD1 matches 7 bases. Trimming removed 2 bases from V and 8 bases from J; junction bases left unmatched: 5. CDR3 size: 13 residues. CDR1 and CDR2 from the germline V gene are LNHDA and SQIVND (reference sequence). Written as DNA, the CDR3 is TGTGCCAGTAGTATATACGACAGGGAGGAAGCTTTCTTT. This translates into CASSIYDREEAFF.

In this sample, this clonotype turned up many times. This chain links TRBV5-1 with TRBJ1-2, with a possible D match to TRBD1 (5 bases). V lost 1 base and J 2 bases, leaving 15 bases between the germline ends. There are 16 residues in the CDR3. In germline, CDR1 is SGHRS, CDR2 YFSETQ. The CDR3 DNA reads TGCGCCAGCAGCTTGTACAGCATGCAGGGAAACTATGGCTACACCTTC. Protein product: CASSLYSMQGNYGYTF.

A note on this clonotype: One end of the junction does not line up with germline, which may come from a read error. The chain combines TRBV10-3 with TRBJ2-5; possibly TRBD2 for D (7 bases). CDR3 length equals 12 residues. Germline lookup yields CDR1 ENHRY and CDR2 SYGVKD. CDR3 amino acids: CAISEGGGPPHF. CDR3 nucleotide sequence: TGTGCCATCAGTGAGGGCGGGGGCCCCCCTCATTTC.